The rows below give T cell receptor beta chains drawn from one sample of a study of blood T cell repertoires in COVID-19. Only in-frame clones appear in the TCRdb table, and some are missing; sequencing was by immunoSEQ multiplex PCR. The data hold 300,000 to 450,000 clones, with approximately 91% observed a single time. The sequencing sample was made of PBMCs or T cells enriched from blood (not recorded which). The source is a woman aged 25 to 39 who had been exposed to COVID-19. The conserved cysteine and the conserved F or W are not part of the CDR3 here. D genes are given only for firm matches. Not every row has a clone size; where given, it reads once, few, many or a size class.

abundance	v_gene	d_gene	j_gene	CDR3aa
.	TRBV9	TRBD2	TRBJ2-5	ASSVLAGNQETQY
.	TRBV2	.	TRBJ1-4	ASSEETPNGGKLF
.	TRBV28	TRBD2	TRBJ2-7	ASSLVGGPGEQY
.	TRBV29-1	.	TRBJ1-2	SVEAGGLANYGYT
once	TRBV5-1	TRBD2	TRBJ2-3	ASSSRGSTSTDTQY
.	TRBV7-3	.	TRBJ2-5	ASSFGGKETQY
once	TRBV9	.	TRBJ1-1	ASSSGSLGTEAF
once	TRBV28	TRBD1	TRBJ1-4	ASSSLRDSSFATNEKLF
few	TRBV5-4	.	TRBJ1-5	ASNLWAGGNQPQH
.	TRBV11-2	.	TRBJ2-7	ASSQELYEQY
.	TRBV6-4	TRBD1	TRBJ2-2	ASSAEGGAGELF
.	TRBV19	TRBD2	TRBJ2-5	ASSIGTSRRETQY
.	TRBV18	.	TRBJ1-1	ASSLTTVKVTEAF
few	TRBV18	.	TRBJ1-4	ASSPPPGLIRATNEKLF
.	TRBV11-2	.	TRBJ1-1	ASSPGSHEAF
.	TRBV30	.	TRBJ1-3	AWSLGAGTRTIY
.	TRBV7-9	TRBD1	TRBJ1-1	ASSLEDRSFGNTEAF
.	TRBV14	.	TRBJ1-1	ASSQEWNSFTEAF
.	TRBV10-3	.	TRBJ1-2	AIQKETVVGQNYGYT
.	TRBV10-1	TRBD1	TRBJ2-1	ASSDIKGALVNEQF
.	TRBV5-1	TRBD2	TRBJ2-5	ASSFGTRGLPETQY
.	TRBV5-1	.	TRBJ1-5	ASSPAGYDQPQH
few	TRBV24-1	TRBD1	TRBJ2-1	ATSDRDSWSQEQF
.	TRBV9	.	TRBJ2-7	ASSVGRDRKQY
.	TRBV4-2	TRBD1	TRBJ1-5	ASSQGTGGQPQH
once	TRBV5-4	.	TRBJ1-4	ASSPRGGTNEKLF
.	TRBV4-2	.	TRBJ2-6	ASSTRTVSGANVLT
.	TRBV9	.	TRBJ1-3	ASSVFGRTGNTIY
.	TRBV19	TRBD2	TRBJ2-1	ATARRSASGSHEQF
.	TRBV5-6	.	TRBJ1-5	ASSLGTVGNQPQH
once	TRBV19	TRBD1	TRBJ2-7	ASSESGGRFHEQY
.	TRBV4-2	TRBD1	TRBJ1-3	ASSQDRGMGNTIY
.	TRBV5-8	TRBD1	TRBJ1-5	ASSGNRGSNQPQH
.	TRBV5-4	TRBD2	TRBJ2-3	ASSRGTTPTDTQY
few	TRBV5-1	TRBD1	TRBJ2-4	ASSPQTGAKNIQY
few	TRBV11-2	.	TRBJ1-2	ASSLGQGWGYT